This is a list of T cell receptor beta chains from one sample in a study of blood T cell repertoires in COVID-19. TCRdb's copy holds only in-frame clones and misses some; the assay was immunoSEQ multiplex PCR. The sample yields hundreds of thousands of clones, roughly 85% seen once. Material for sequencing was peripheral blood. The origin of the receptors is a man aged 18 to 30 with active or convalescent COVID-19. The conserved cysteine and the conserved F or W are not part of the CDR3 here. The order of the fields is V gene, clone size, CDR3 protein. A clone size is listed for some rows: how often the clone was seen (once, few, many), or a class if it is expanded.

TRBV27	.	ASSTPGVGGRTTQPQH
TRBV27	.	ASSLGGFYGYT
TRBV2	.	ASTRAGDEQY
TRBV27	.	ATAGTSGRLTFTGELF
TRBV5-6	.	ASNSRTGPEKLF
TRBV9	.	ASSYAGTAAEQY
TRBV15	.	ATTDRGVWNTEAF
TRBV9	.	ASSVGSGQGSGANVLT
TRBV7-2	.	ASSRGLTNNSPLH
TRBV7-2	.	ASSRGGVQETQY
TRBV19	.	ASSISVGGEQF
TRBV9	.	ASSVGGNSYNEQF
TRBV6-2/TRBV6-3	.	ASSRYHEQY
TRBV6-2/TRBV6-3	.	ASSYSAWRARKKPQH
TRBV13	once	ASSGPDRVRDEQY
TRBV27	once	ASSLAGGEQY
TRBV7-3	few	ASSSGQGYGYT
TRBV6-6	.	ASSPRDRGDQETQY
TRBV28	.	ASSQLAGAGVKIQETQY
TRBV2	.	ATQLGQGYEQY